A single sample gave rise to the 13 T cell receptor beta chains below, sequenced in a study of vaccination effects on CD4 cells after COVID-19. Their antigens remain unidentified. Libraries were prepared by immunoSEQ multiplex PCR; TCRdb keeps only in-frame clonotypes and omits some of them. The sample holds about 43,000 clones, roughly four fifths seen once. Antigen-specific CD4+ T cells were expanded (with viral peptide pools) by the ViraFEST assay ahead of sequencing. Cells that had been cultured for ten to eleven days were the source of isolated CD4+ T cells. Vaccine recipients lacked prior SARS-CoV-2 infection and had negative nucleocapsid antibodies. The material was CD4+ T cells from PBMCs cultured with SARS-CoV-2 spike peptides, obtained before COVID-19 vaccination. These receptors originate from a human donor who received a COVID-19 vaccine.

The chain combines TRBV5-1 with TRBJ2-1; the D is unclear. There are 15 residues in the CDR3. Germline V gene data show CDR1 as SGHRS and CDR2 as YFSETQ. Trimming shortened V by 5 bases and J by 0 bases, and 12 bases separated the two germline ends. The CDR3 loop is CASSFTESSYNEQFF. Written as DNA, the CDR3 is TGCGCCAGCAGTTTTACAGAAAGCTCCTACAATGAGCAGTTCTTC.

This rearrangement joins TRBV5-1 to TRBJ1-1, with a possible D match to TRBD1 (5 bases). From germline, CDR1 is SGHRS and CDR2 YFSETQ. The CDR3 runs to 13 residues. Trimming cost V 7 bases and J 2 bases, with 12 bases left between them. CDR3 residues: CASQTDSNTEAFF. DNA of the CDR3: TGCGCCAGCCAAACCGACAGTAACACTGAAGCTTTCTTT. Variable domain in full (rest from reference TRBV5-1 and TRBJ1-1): KAGVTQTPRYLIKTRGQQVTLSCSPISGHRSVSWYQQTPGQGLQFLFEYFSETQRNKGNFPGRFSGRQFSNSRSEMNVSTLELGDSALYLCASQTDSNTEAFFGQGTRLTVV.

CDR3: CSASRGANYGYTF. The CDR3 DNA follows: TGCAGTGCTAGTCGGGGGGCAAATTATGGCTACACCTTC. The rearrangement links TRBV20-1 to TRBJ1-2, with D possibly matching TRBD1 (6 bases). The CDR3 sequence is 13 residues long. The germline V and J ends were trimmed by 3 bases and 5 bases, with 13 bases remaining between them. CDR1 DFQATT and CDR2 SNEGSKA come from the germline V gene (reference sequence).

This clone was detected once. The CDR3 DNA is TGTGCCAGTAGTATCCTGAACACCGGGGAGCTGTTTTTT. This encodes CASSILNTGELFF. V is TRBV19 and J is TRBJ2-2; D is uncertain. Germline V gene sequence: CDR1 LNHDA, CDR2 SQIVND (reference sequence). The CDR3 is made up of 13 amino acids. V shed 3 bases and J shed 1 base, with 3 bases lying between them. The full variable domain, in which reference TRBV19 and TRBJ2-2 provide the parts outside the CDR3, is DGGITQSPKYLFRKEGQNVTLSCEQNLNHDAMYWYRQDPGQGLRLIYYSQIVNDFQKGDIAEGYSVSREKKESFPLTVTSAQKNPTAFYLCASSILNTGELFFGEGSRLTVL.

This chain uses TRBV24-1 with TRBJ1-2; D call uncertain. CDR1 is KGHDR and CDR2 is SFDVKD in the germline V gene. V lost 4 bases to trimming and J lost 0 bases, with 8 bases between them. The CDR3 totals 14 residues. CDR3 in DNA: TGTGCCACCAGTGACACCCCGACTAACTATGGCTACACCTTC. This encodes CATSDTPTNYGYTF.

This chain connects TRBV7-3 to TRBJ2-3; D gene ambiguous. V lost 5 bases and J lost 2, with 11 bases in between. Germline V gene data show CDR1 as SGHTA and CDR2 as FQGTGA. The CDR3 consists of 14 residues. The CDR3 sequence is CASSPLPTTDTQYF. CDR3 coding DNA: TGTGCCAGCAGCCCTCTACCGACCACAGATACGCAGTATTTT.

This chain connects TRBV14 to TRBJ2-2; TRBD1 agrees at 7 bases. Per germline, CDR1 SGHDN and CDR2 FVKESK. The CDR3 covers 14 residues. Trimming at V came to 5 bases and at J to 5 bases, leaving 5 bases not matched to a gene. CDR3 bases: TGTGCCAGCAGCACCCACAGGGGAACCGGGGAGCTGTTTTTT. Encoded protein: CASSTHRGTGELFF.

V gene TRBV24-1 combines with J gene TRBJ2-3; either TRBD1 or TRBD2 may fit D (5 bases each). Germline V gene lookup returns CDR1 KGHDR and CDR2 SFDVKD. V dropped 4 bases and J dropped 0 bases, with 10 bases sitting between them. The CDR3 covers 15 residues. The CDR3 region has the DNA TGTGCCACCAGTGAGGGGACGTATAGCACAGATACGCAGTATTTT. Protein sequence: CATSEGTYSTDTQYF.

There are a few counts of this clone. The rearrangement joins TRBV5-1 to TRBJ2-2; D is undetermined. The CDR3 consists of 18 residues. Germline V gene sequence: CDR1 SGHRS, CDR2 YFSETQ. Trimming removed 1 base from V and 2 bases from J, with 18 bases in between. In DNA form, the CDR3 reads TGCGCCAGCAGCTTGCAATCTCAGATCCGCCCAAACACCGGGGAGCTGTTTTTT. It specifies CASSLQSQIRPNTGELFF.

The V and J genes are TRBV5-6 and TRBJ1-4, with D unresolved. The CDR3 totals 16 residues. The germline CDR1 and CDR2 sequences are SGHDT and YYEEEE. The V end was cut by 2 bases, the J end by 0 bases, with 11 bases between. CDR3 DNA: TGTGCCAGCAGCTTTGGCCCGCCTGCAACTAATGAAAAACTGTTTTTT. Protein: CASSFGPPATNEKLFF. The entire variable domain, with the rest obtained from reference TRBV5-6 and TRBJ1-4, is as follows: DAGVTQSPTHLIKTRGQQVTLRCSPKSGHDTVSWYQQALGQGPQFIFQYYEEEERQRGNFPDRFSGHQFPNYSSELNVNALLLGDSALYLCASSFGPPATNEKLFFGSGTQLSVL.

This clone was seen only a few times. The rearrangement joins TRBV19 to TRBJ1-1; D unresolved. The V end was cut by 1 base, the J end by 4 bases, with 10 bases between. Germline V gives CDR1 LNHDA, CDR2 SQIVND (reference sequence). This CDR3 is built from 14 residues. The CDR3 loop reads CASSIGTDFTEAFF. CDR3 nucleotide sequence: TGTGCCAGTAGTATAGGGACGGATTTCACTGAAGCTTTCTTT.

This clone was detected a few times. The rearrangement links TRBV12-3 or TRBV12-4 to TRBJ1-2; 7 positions match TRBD1. This CDR3 spans 13 amino acids. V shed 3 bases, J shed 4 bases, and the junction held 2 bases outside the gene matches. The CDR3: CASSFGTAYGYTF. CDR3 bases: TGTGCCAGCAGTTTTGGGACAGCCTATGGCTACACCTTC.

V is TRBV19 and J is TRBJ1-3; perhaps TRBD1 as D (5 bases). V lost 8 bases and J 4 bases, leaving 18 bases between the germline ends. CDR1 LNHDA and CDR2 SQIVND come from the germline V gene (reference sequence). The CDR3 runs to 15 residues. CDR3 loop: CASAVGGVEGNTIYF. CDR3 DNA sequence: TGTGCCAGTGCCGTGGGAGGGGTGGAAGGAAACACCATATATTTT.